Presented here are 26 T cell receptor beta chains from one specimen sequenced in a study of blood T cell repertoires in COVID-19. TCRdb's copy holds only in-frame clones and misses some; the assay was immunoSEQ multiplex PCR. The sample consists of 95,000 to 110,000 clones, 75% to 95% of them appearing once. The sample comprised peripheral blood. Receptors were obtained from a woman aged 25-40 years with acute or convalescent COVID-19.

The chain has TRBV5-1 and TRBJ2-5, with D maybe TRBD1 (7 bases). CDR3 size: 16 residues. The V end lost 0 bases, the J end lost 7 bases, and 19 bases lay between the germline ends. Germline CDR1 is SGHRS and CDR2 is YFSETQ. CDR3: CASSLASTGEVRTQYF. The CDR3 DNA reads TGCGCCAGCAGCTTGGCCTCCACAGGGGAGGTTAGGACCCAGTACTTC.

This chain connects TRBV28 to TRBJ1-3, with a tentative D call TRBD1 (6 bases). The germline V gene has CDR1 MDHEN and CDR2 SYDVKM. The CDR3 consists of 13 residues. Between the trimmed V and J ends, which lost 6 bases and 4 bases, there was a span of 10 bases. CDR3 loop: CASSTGWGNTIYF. CDR3 nucleotide sequence: TGTGCCAGCAGCACAGGGTGGGGAAACACCATATATTTT.

CDR3 amino acids: CASSLLLAGTAGADTQYF. CDR3 nucleotide sequence: TGTGCCAGCAGTTTACTACTAGCGGGGACTGCCGGCGCAGATACGCAGTATTTT. The chain combines TRBV28 with TRBJ2-3, with 10 positions matching TRBD2. From germline, CDR1 is MDHEN and CDR2 SYDVKM. V shed 2 bases, J shed 4 bases, and the junction held 12 bases outside the gene matches. The CDR3 contains 18 residues. Filled out from reference TRBV28 and TRBJ2-3, the complete variable domain reads DVKVTQSSRYLVKRTGEKVFLECVQDMDHENMFWYRQDPGLGLRLIYFSYDVKMKEKGDIPEGYSVSREKKERFSLILESASTNQTSMYLCASSLLLAGTAGADTQYFGPGTRLTVL.

This clone was recorded only once. In nucleotides, the CDR3 is TGTGCCAGTAGTCGTCAAGAGGGCGGGAACACCGGGGAGCTGTTTTTT. It is translated as CASSRQEGGNTGELFF. The gene calls are TRBV19 and TRBJ2-2, with a possible D match to TRBD2 (5 bases). The CDR3 has 16 amino acids. Trimming removed 5 bases from V and 1 base from J, with 14 bases in between. Per germline, CDR1 LNHDA and CDR2 SQIVND (reference sequence).

The chain is built from TRBV30 and TRBJ1-1; maybe TRBD1 (5 bases). This CDR3 is 15 amino acids long. The germline V and J ends were trimmed by 3 bases and 3 bases, with 17 bases remaining between them. CDR1 is GTSNPN and CDR2 is SVGIG in the germline V gene (reference sequence). The DNA for the CDR3 is TGTGCCTGGAGGCCATTAGGAGGGGTGGACACTGAAGCTTTCTTT. It translates to CAWRPLGGVDTEAFF. Combining the CDR3 with reference TRBV30 and TRBJ1-1 gives the whole variable domain SQTIHQWPATLVQPVGSPLSLECTVEGTSNPNLYWYRQAAGRGLQLLFYSVGIGQISSEVPQNLSASRPQDRQFILSSKKLLLSDSGFYLCAWRPLGGVDTEAFFGQGTRLTVV.

The CDR3 DNA reads TGTGCCAGCAGTGAATGGCTAGCGGGCTACCAAGAGACCCAGTACTTC. Translation: CASSEWLAGYQETQYF. The gene calls are TRBV2 and TRBJ2-5; 8 nucleotides match TRBD2. CDR3 length: 16 residues. Trimming at V came to 2 bases and at J to 0 bases, leaving 5 bases not matched to a gene. Germline V gene data show CDR1 as SNHLY and CDR2 as FYNNEI.

The chain employs TRBV21-1 and TRBJ1-3. TRBV21-1 is a pseudogene segment. The CDR3 loop spans 17 amino acids. The DNA of the CDR3 is TGTGCCAGCAGCCCTCATTCCCAAGACTACTCTGGAAACACCATATATTTT. Protein sequence: CASSPHSQDYSGNTIYF.

J is TRBJ1-4 and V is TRBV7-2; D might be TRBD1 (6 bases). The CDR3 runs to 15 residues. Germline values: CDR1 SGHTA, CDR2 FQGNSA. The ends were cut back, 4 bases at V and 8 bases at J, with 17 bases in the middle. CDR3 nucleotides: TGTGCCAGCAGCTCACCACCAGGGGCTCTCGAAAAACTGTTTTTT. Its protein product is CASSSPPGALEKLFF.

J is TRBJ1-2 and V is TRBV19; 9 nucleotides agree with TRBD1. The germline V gene encodes CDR1 LNHDA and CDR2 SQIVND (reference sequence). The CDR3 is 14 amino acids. The ends lost 4 bases at V and 4 bases at J; junction bases unmatched: 4. CDR3 region: CASSRGTGTYGYTF. Here the CDR3 DNA reads TGTGCCAGTAGTAGAGGGACAGGGACCTATGGCTACACCTTC. Based on the CDR3 plus reference TRBV19 and TRBJ1-2, the full variable domain is DGGITQSPKYLFRKEGQNVTLSCEQNLNHDAMYWYRQDPGQGLRLIYYSQIVNDFQKGDIAEGYSVSREKKESFPLTVTSAQKNPTAFYLCASSRGTGTYGYTFGSGTRLTVV.

This clone has just a few counts. The chain combines TRBV25-1 with TRBJ1-1, with D possibly being TRBD1 (5 bases). With 5 bases removed from V and 4 bases from J, the gap between germline ends came to 17 bases. The CDR3 length is 15 residues. Germline V lookup: CDR1 MGHDK, CDR2 SYGVNS. CDR3 DNA sequence: TGTGCCAGCAGTCTTCTAGGGGCGGGGGGCACTGAAGCTTTCTTT. Translating gives CASSLLGAGGTEAFF.

The chain uses TRBV12-3 or TRBV12-4 and TRBJ2-3; 8 bases match TRBD1. The V gene end was trimmed by 5 bases and the J gene end by 7 bases; junction bases not matched to a gene: 5. The CDR3 sequence is 13 residues long. The DNA of the CDR3 is TGTGCCAGCAGTCCGGACAGGGTTTATACGCAGTATTTT. It yields the protein CASSPDRVYTQYF.

The rearrangement links TRBV9 to TRBJ1-5; no clear D gene. Germline CDR1 and CDR2: SGDLS and YYNGEE. The CDR3 loop spans 14 amino acids. The V end lost 4 bases, the J end lost 3 bases, and 11 bases lay between the germline ends. CDR3 region: CASSPDGANQPQHF. In DNA form, the CDR3 reads TGTGCCAGCAGCCCCGATGGAGCCAATCAGCCCCAGCATTTT.

The chain combines TRBV5-1 with TRBJ1-1; 10 bases agree with TRBD1. Per the germline V gene, CDR1 is SGHRS and CDR2 is YFSETQ. J gave up 6 bases and V 0 bases, and 11 bases lay outside the gene matches. CDR3 length: 17 residues. CDR3 in amino acids: CASSLAGTGAIRAEAFF. The CDR3 DNA reads as TGCGCCAGCAGCTTGGCCGGGACAGGGGCAATTAGGGCTGAAGCTTTCTTT.

This clone was seen only a few times. The chain combines TRBV7-2 with TRBJ1-5, with D unclear. Germline V gene sequence: CDR1 SGHTA, CDR2 FQGNSA. The CDR3 is 16 residues long. V dropped 2 bases and J dropped 0 bases, with 11 bases sitting between them. The CDR3 loop reads CASSLSLLYSNQPQHF. CDR3 nucleotides: TGTGCCAGCAGCTTATCTTTACTGTATAGCAATCAGCCCCAGCATTTT.

The chain uses TRBV30 and TRBJ1-4; D is possibly TRBD1 (5 bases). The CDR3 extends over 18 amino acids. Germline CDR1 is GTSNPN and CDR2 is SVGIG (reference sequence). Trimming took 1 base from V and 0 from J, leaving 18 bases between them. The DNA of the CDR3 is TGTGCCTGGAGTGCCTTCTCGGGGGACTACTCAACTAATGAAAAACTGTTTTTT. As protein: CAWSAFSGDYSTNEKLFF.

This clone was picked up one time. This chain uses TRBV9 with TRBJ2-2; D is uncertain. V shed 0 bases and J shed 4 bases, with 10 bases lying between them. The CDR3 loop spans 15 amino acids. The germline CDR1 and CDR2 sequences are SGDLS and YYNGEE. CDR3 loop: CASSVESAGTGELFF. The CDR3 DNA is TGTGCCAGCAGCGTAGAAAGCGCCGGCACCGGGGAGCTGTTTTTT.

The gene calls are TRBV6-5 and TRBJ2-1, with D maybe TRBD1 (6 bases). This CDR3 contains 14 residues. V shed 2 bases and J shed 3 bases, with 8 bases lying between them. CDR1 is MNHEY, CDR2 SVGAGI, per germline. The CDR3 loop reads CASSYGQYYNEQFF. The CDR3 coding sequence is TGTGCCAGCAGTTACGGACAGTACTACAATGAGCAGTTCTTC.

This clone was observed a single time. The rearrangement joins TRBV7-3 to TRBJ1-1; possible D gene TRBD1, 6 bases. This CDR3 is built from 15 residues. Trimming shortened V by 2 bases and J by 3 bases, and 13 bases separated the two germline ends. CDR1 is SGHTA, CDR2 FQGTGA, per germline. In nucleotides, the CDR3 is TGTGCCAGCAGCTTACAGTCAGGGGCCGACACTGAAGCTTTCTTT. This gives the protein CASSLQSGADTEAFF. Looking up the rest from reference TRBV7-3 and TRBJ1-1 gives the full variable domain: GAGVSQTPSNKVTEKGKYVELRCDPISGHTALYWYRQSLGQGPEFLIYFQGTGAADDSGLPNDRFFAVRPEGSVSTLKIQRTERGDSAVYLCASSLQSGADTEAFFGQGTRLTVV.

The V gene is TRBV5-1, the J gene TRBJ1-1; maybe TRBD1 (5 bases). Germline values: CDR1 SGHRS, CDR2 YFSETQ. The CDR3 loop spans 14 amino acids. The V and J ends lost 0 bases and 5 bases respectively, with 11 bases between them. The CDR3 loop is CASSLAWAGTEAFF. Here the CDR3 DNA reads TGCGCCAGCAGCTTGGCCTGGGCAGGGACTGAAGCTTTCTTT.

The J gene is TRBJ2-7, the V gene TRBV3-1 (or the pseudogene TRBV3-2); TRBD2 aligns across 12 bases. Germline-derived CDR1 and CDR2 are LGHDT and YNNKEL (reference sequence). V shed 1 base and J 3 bases; nucleotides not matched to a gene: 4. This CDR3 contains 16 residues. CDR3 sequence (DNA): TGTGCCAGCAGCCAAGTAACTAGCGGGAGGTACTACGAGCAGTACTTC. Residues: CASSQVTSGRYYEQYF.

The chain joins TRBV5-1 to TRBJ2-1; TRBD2 aligns across 11 bases. The CDR3 extends over 15 amino acids. Looked up from germline, CDR1 is SGHRS and CDR2 is YFSETQ. V trimming: 4 bases; J trimming: 4 bases; junction bases outside the gene matches: 4. The CDR3 sequence: CASSTGTSGYNEQFF. CDR3 DNA: TGCGCCAGCAGCACTGGGACTAGCGGTTACAATGAGCAGTTCTTC.

This clone was recorded once. The V call is TRBV4-2, the J call TRBJ1-4, with 7 bases matching TRBD1. There are 17 residues in the CDR3. V trimming: 4 bases; J trimming: 6 bases; junction bases outside the gene matches: 14. Germline CDR1 reads LGHNA; CDR2 reads YNFKEQ. CDR3: CASSLTSTGYSDEKLFF. For the CDR3, the DNA is TGTGCCAGCAGCCTCACTTCGACAGGGTACAGTGATGAAAAACTGTTTTTT.

This sequence joins TRBV6-5 and TRBJ2-7, with 7 nucleotides matching TRBD1. Unmatched junction bases numbered 9, after V lost 6 bases and J lost 1 base. This CDR3 comprises 15 residues. Germline-derived CDR1 and CDR2 are MNHEY and SVGAGI. CDR3 sequence reads: CASSQGPGQSYEQYF. CDR3 bases: TGTGCCAGCAGCCAAGGACCGGGACAGTCCTACGAGCAGTACTTC.

The chain recombines TRBV15 with TRBJ2-5, with D possibly being TRBD1 (7 bases). Trimming cost V 8 bases and J 5 bases, with 18 bases left between them. This CDR3 is built from 14 residues. Germline loops: CDR1 LNHNV, CDR2 YYDKDF (reference sequence). CDR3: CATSRGRGTETQYF. In nucleotides, the CDR3 is TGTGCCACCTCTAGGGGGCGGGGCACGGAGACCCAGTACTTC.

V gene TRBV7-8 combines with J gene TRBJ1-3, with D hard to call. The ends were cut back, 2 bases at V and 1 base at J, with 12 bases in the middle. This CDR3 spans 16 amino acids. CDR1 and CDR2 from the germline V gene are SGHVS and FQNEAQ. CDR3 in DNA: TGTGCCAGCAGCTTAAGGCGGGGTAGTTCTGGAAACACCATATATTTT. Translated: CASSLRRGSSGNTIYF.

The rearrangement links TRBV28 to TRBJ1-1, with 7 bases matching TRBD1. The CDR3 covers 11 residues. The V gene end was trimmed by 4 bases and the J gene end by 11 bases; junction bases not matched to a gene: 4. The germline V gene has CDR1 MDHEN and CDR2 SYDVKM. CDR3 coding DNA: TGTGCCAGCAGTTACGACAGGGCTGCTTTCTTT. It encodes CASSYDRAAFF.